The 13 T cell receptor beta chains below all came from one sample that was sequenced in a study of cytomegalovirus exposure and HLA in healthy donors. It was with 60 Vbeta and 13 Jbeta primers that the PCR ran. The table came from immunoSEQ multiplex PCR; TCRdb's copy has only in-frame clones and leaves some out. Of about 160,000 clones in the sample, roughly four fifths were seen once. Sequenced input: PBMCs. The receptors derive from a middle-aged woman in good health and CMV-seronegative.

CDR3 loop: CASSGGINSPLHF. The CDR3 nucleotides are TGCGCCAGCAGCGGGGGCATTAATTCACCCCTCCACTTT. The chain joins TRBV5-1 to TRBJ1-6; possibly TRBD1 for D (6 bases). CDR3 size: 13 residues. Germline V gene data show CDR1 as SGHRS and CDR2 as YFSETQ. V shed 4 bases and J shed 6 bases, with 8 bases lying between them.

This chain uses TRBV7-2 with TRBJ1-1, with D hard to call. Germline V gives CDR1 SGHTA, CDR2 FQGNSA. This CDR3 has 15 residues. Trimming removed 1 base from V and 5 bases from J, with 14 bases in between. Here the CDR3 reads CASSLVHGFRTEAFF. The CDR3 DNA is TGTGCCAGCAGCTTAGTCCACGGGTTTCGAACTGAAGCTTTCTTT.

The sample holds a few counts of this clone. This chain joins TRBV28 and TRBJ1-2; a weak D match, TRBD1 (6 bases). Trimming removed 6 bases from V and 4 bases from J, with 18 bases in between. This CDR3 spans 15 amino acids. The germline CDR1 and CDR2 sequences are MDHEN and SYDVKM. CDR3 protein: CASRSSGAGSYGYTF. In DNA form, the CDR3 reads TGTGCCAGCAGGTCCTCAGGGGCTGGGTCCTATGGCTACACCTTC.

In DNA, the CDR3 is TGTGCCAGCTCAGGACTAGCGGGGGGCTCTTACAATGAGCAGTTCTTC. Translated, it gives CASSGLAGGSYNEQFF. The chain couples TRBV7-6 to TRBJ2-1; 14 nucleotides match TRBD2. CDR1 and CDR2 from the germline V gene are SGHVS and FNYEAQ. With 8 bases clipped from V and 4 bases from J, the junction kept 7 bases outside the gene matches. The CDR3 extends over 16 amino acids.

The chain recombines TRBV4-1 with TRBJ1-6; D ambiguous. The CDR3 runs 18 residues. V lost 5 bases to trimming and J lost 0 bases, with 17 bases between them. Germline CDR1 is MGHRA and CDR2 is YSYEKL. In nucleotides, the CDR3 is TGCGCCAGCAGCGAACTAGGACGTCAGAGCTCCTATAATTCACCCCTCCACTTT. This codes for CASSELGRQSSYNSPLHF.

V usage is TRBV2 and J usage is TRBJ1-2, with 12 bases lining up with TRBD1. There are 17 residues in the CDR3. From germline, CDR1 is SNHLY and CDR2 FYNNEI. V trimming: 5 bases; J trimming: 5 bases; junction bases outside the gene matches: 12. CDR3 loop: CASSQTGTGGGSYGYTF. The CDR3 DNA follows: TGTGCCAGCAGTCAGACCGGGACAGGGGGCGGCTCTTATGGCTACACCTTC.

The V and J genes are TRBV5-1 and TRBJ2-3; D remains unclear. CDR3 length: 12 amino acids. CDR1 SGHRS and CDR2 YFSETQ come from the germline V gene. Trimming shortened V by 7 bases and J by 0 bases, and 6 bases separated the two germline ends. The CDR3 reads CASCGSTDTQYF. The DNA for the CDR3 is TGCGCCAGCTGCGGCAGCACAGATACGCAGTATTTT.

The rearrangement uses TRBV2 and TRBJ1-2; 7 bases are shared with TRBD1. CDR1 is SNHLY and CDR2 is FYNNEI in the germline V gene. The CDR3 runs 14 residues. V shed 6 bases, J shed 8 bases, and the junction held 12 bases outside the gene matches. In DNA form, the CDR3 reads TGTGCCAGCAGCAGACAGGGACTCAAGGAGGGCTACACCTTC. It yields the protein CASSRQGLKEGYTF.

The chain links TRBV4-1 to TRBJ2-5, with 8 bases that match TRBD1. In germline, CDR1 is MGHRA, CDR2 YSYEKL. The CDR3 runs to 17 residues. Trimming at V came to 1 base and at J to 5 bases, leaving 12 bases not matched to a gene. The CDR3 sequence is CASSQGSSYRGSETQYF. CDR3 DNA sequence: TGCGCCAGCAGCCAAGGGAGTAGTTACAGGGGGAGTGAGACCCAGTACTTC.

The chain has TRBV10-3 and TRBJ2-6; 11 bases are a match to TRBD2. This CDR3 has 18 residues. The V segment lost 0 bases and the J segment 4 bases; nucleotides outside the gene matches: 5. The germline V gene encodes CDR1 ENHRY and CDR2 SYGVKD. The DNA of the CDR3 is TGTGCCATCAGTGAGTCGGTAGCGGGGGGGCTCGGGGCCAACGTCCTGACTTTC. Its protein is CAISESVAGGLGANVLTF.

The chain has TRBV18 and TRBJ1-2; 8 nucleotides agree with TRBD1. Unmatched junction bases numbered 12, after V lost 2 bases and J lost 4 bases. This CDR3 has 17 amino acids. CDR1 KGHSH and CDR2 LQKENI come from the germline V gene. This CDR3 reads CASSPARPGQATYGYTF. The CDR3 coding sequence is TGTGCCAGCTCACCAGCAAGACCGGGACAGGCCACCTATGGCTACACCTTC.

This chain's CDR3 is CASSWGPPDGLGSPLHF. The CDR3 DNA follows: TGTGCCAGCAGTTGGGGGCCGCCTGACGGGTTGGGGTCACCCCTCCACTTT. The chain employs TRBV27 and TRBJ1-6; D is possibly TRBD1 (6 bases). The CDR3 sequence is 17 residues long. With 4 bases removed from V and 10 bases from J, the gap between germline ends came to 23 bases. Germline loops: CDR1 MNHEY, CDR2 SMNVEV (reference sequence).

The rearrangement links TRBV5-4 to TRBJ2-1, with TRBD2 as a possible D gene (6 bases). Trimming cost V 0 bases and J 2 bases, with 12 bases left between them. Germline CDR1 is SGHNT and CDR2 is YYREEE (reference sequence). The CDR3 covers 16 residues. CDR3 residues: CASSLGGGLTYNEQFF. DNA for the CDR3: TGTGCCAGCAGCTTGGGGGGTGGACTAACCTACAATGAGCAGTTCTTC.